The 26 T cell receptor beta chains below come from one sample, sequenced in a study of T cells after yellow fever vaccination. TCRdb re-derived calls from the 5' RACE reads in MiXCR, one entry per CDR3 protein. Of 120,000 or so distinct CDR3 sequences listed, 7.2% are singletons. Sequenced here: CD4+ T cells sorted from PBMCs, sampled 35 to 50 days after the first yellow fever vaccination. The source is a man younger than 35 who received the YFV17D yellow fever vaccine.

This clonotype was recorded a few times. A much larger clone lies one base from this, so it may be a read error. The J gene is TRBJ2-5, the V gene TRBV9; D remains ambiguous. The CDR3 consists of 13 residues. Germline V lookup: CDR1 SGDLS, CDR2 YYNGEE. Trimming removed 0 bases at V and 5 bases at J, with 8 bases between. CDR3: CASSVGQHETQYF. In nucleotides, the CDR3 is TGTGCCAGCAGCGTAGGACAACATGAGACCCAGTACTTC. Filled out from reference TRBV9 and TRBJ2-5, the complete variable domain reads DSGVTQTPKHLITATGQRVTLRCSPRSGDLSVYWYQQSLDQGLQFLIQYYNGEERAKGNILERFSAQQFPDLHSELNLSSLELGDSALYFCASSVGQHETQYFGPGTRLLVL.

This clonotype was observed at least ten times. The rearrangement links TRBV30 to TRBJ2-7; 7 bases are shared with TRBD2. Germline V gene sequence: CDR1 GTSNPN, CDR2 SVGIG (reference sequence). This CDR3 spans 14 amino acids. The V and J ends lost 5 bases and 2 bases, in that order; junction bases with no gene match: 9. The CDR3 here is CAWGLSGYTYEQYF. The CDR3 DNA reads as TGTGCCTGGGGACTTAGCGGGTATACCTACGAGCAGTACTTC.

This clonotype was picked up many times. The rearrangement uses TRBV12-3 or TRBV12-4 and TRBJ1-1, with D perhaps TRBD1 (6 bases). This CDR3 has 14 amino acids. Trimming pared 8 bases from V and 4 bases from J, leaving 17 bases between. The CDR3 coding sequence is TGTGCCAGCGGGAAACGACAGGCCGGCACTGAAGCTTTCTTT. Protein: CASGKRQAGTEAFF.

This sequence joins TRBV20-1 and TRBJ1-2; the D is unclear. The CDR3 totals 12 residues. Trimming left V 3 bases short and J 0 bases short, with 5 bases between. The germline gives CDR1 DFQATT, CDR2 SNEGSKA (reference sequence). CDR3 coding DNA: TGCAGTGCTAGTGCCGCTAACTATGGCTACACCTTC. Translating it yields CSASAANYGYTF.

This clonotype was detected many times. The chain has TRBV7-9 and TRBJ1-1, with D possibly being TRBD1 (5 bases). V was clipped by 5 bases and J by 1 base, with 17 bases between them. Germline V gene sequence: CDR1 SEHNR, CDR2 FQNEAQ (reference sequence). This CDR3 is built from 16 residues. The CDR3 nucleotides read TGTGCCAGCAGCCACCAGTGGGGGAAAGCGAACACTGAAGCTTTCTTT. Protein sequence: CASSHQWGKANTEAFF.

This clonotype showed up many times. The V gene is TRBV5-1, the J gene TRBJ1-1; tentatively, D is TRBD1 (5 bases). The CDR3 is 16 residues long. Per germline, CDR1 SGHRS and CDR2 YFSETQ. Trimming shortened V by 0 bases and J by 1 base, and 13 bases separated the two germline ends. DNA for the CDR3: TGCGCCAGCAGCTTGGCCGGGTTCAGGGAGAACACTGAAGCTTTCTTT. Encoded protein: CASSLAGFRENTEAFF.

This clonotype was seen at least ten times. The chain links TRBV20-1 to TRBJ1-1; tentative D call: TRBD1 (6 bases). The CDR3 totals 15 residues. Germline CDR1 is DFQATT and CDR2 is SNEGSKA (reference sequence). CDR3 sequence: CSLPRGGILNTEAFF. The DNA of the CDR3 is TGCAGCCTCCCTAGAGGGGGTATCTTAAACACTGAAGCTTTCTTT.

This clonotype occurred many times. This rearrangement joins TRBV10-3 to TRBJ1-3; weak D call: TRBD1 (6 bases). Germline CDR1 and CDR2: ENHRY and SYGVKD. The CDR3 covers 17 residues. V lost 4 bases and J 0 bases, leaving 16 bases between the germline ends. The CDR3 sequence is CAISGWTVPLSGNTIYF. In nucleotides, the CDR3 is TGTGCCATCAGTGGGTGGACAGTTCCTCTCTCTGGAAACACCATATATTTT.

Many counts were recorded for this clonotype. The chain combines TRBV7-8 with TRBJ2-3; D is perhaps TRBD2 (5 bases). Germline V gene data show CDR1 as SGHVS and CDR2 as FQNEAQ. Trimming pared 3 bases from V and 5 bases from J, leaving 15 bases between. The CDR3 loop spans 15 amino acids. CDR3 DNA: TGTGCCAGCAGCTTCCCTGGACTCCTAGAAGATACGCAGTATTTT. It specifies CASSFPGLLEDTQYF.

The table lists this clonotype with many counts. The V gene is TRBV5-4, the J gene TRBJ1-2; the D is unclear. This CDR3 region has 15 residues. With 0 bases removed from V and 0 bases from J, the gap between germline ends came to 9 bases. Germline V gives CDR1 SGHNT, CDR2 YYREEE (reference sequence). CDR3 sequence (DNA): TGTGCCAGCAGCTTGGGACTCCGACCTAACTATGGCTACACCTTC. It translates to CASSLGLRPNYGYTF.

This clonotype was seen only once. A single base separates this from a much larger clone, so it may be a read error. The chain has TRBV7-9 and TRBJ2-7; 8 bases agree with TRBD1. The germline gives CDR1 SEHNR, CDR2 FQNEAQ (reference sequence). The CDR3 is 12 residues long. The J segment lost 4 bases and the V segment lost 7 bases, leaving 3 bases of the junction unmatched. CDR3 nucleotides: TGTGCCAGCACGCGACAGGGGTACGAGCAGTACGTC. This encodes CASTRQGYEQYV.

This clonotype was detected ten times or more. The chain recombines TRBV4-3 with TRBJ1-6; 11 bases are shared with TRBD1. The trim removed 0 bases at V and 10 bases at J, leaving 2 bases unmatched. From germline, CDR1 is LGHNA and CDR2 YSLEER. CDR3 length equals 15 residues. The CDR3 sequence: CASSQEWDRGSPLHF. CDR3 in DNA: TGCGCCAGCAGCCAAGAGTGGGACAGGGGGTCACCCCTCCACTTT.

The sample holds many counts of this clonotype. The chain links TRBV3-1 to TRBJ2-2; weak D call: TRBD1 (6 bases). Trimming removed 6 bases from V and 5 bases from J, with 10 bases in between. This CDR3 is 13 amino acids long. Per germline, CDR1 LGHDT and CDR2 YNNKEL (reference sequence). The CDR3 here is CASREQGTGELFF. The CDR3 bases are TGTGCCAGCAGGGAACAGGGAACCGGGGAGCTGTTTTTT. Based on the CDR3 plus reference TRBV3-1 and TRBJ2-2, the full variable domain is DTAVSQTPKYLVTQMGNDKSIKCEQNLGHDTMYWYKQDSKKFLKIMFSYNNKELIINETVPNRFSPKSPDKAHLNLHINSLELGDSAVYFCASREQGTGELFFGEGSRLTVL.

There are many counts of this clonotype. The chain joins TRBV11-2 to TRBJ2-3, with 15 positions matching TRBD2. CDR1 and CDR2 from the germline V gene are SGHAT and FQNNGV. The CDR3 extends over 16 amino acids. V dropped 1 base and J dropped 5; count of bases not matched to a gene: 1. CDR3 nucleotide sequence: TGTGCCAGCAGCTTAGGGACTAGCGGGGGGGGAGATACGCAGTATTTT. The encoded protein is CASSLGTSGGGDTQYF.

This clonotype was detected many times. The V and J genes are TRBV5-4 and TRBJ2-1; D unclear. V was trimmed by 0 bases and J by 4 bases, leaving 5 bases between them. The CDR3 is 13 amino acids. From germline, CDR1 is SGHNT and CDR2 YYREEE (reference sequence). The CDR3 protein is CASSLETYNEQFF. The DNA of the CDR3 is TGTGCCAGCAGCTTGGAGACTTACAATGAGCAGTTCTTC.

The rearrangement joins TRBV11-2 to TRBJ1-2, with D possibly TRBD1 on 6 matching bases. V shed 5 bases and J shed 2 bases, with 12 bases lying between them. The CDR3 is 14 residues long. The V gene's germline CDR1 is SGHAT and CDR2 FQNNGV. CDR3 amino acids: CASSLDSWNYGYTF. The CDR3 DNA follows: TGTGCCAGCAGCCTGGACAGCTGGAACTATGGCTACACCTTC.

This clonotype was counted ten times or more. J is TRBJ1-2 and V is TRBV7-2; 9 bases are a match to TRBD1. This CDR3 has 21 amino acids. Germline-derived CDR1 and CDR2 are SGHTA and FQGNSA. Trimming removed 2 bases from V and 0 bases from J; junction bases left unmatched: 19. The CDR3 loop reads CASSLSVFTRNRDRANYGYTF. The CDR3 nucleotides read TGTGCCAGCAGCTTATCCGTCTTTACCCGAAACCGGGACAGGGCTAACTATGGCTACACCTTC.

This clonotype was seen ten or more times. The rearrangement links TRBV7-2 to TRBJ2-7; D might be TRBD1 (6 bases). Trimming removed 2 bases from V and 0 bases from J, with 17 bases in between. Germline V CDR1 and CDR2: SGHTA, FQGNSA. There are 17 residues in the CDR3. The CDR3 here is CASSLLQGPPSSYEQYF. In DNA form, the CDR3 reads TGTGCCAGCAGCTTACTACAGGGTCCCCCTAGCTCCTACGAGCAGTACTTC. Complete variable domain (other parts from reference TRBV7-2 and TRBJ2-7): GAGVSQSPSNKVTEKGKDVELRCDPISGHTALYWYRQSLGQGLEFLIYFQGNSAPDKSGLPSDRFSAERTGGSVSTLTIQRTQQEDSAVYLCASSLLQGPPSSYEQYFGPGTRLTVT.

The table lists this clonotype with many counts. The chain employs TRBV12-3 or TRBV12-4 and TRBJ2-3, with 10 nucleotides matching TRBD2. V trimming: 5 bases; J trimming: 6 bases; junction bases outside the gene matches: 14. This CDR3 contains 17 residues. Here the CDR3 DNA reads TGTGCCAGCAGTACGCAACTAGCGGGGCGGGGTGTGGATACGCAGTATTTT. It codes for CASSTQLAGRGVDTQYF.

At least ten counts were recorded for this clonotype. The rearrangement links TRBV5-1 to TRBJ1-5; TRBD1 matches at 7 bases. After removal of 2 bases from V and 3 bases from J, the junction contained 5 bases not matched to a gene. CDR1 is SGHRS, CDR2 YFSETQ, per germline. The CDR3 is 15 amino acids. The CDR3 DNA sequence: TGCGCCAGCAGCTTTCAGGGGGTACCCAATCAGCCCCAGCATTTT. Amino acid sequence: CASSFQGVPNQPQHF.

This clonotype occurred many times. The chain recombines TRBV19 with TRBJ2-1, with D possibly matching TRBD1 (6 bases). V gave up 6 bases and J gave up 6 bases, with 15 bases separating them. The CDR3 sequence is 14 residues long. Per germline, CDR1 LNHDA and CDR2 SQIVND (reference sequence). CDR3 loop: CASRGQGAVNEQFF. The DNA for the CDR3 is TGTGCCAGTAGGGGACAAGGGGCTGTCAATGAGCAGTTCTTC.

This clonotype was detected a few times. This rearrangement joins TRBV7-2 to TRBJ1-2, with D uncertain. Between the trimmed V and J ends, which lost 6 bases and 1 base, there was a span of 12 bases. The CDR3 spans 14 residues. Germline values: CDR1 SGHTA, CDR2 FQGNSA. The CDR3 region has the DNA TGTGCCAGCAGTCCCTGGACCAATAACTATGGCTACACCTTC. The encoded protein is CASSPWTNNYGYTF. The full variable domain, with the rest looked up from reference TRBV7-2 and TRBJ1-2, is GAGVSQSPSNKVTEKGKDVELRCDPISGHTALYWYRQSLGQGLEFLIYFQGNSAPDKSGLPSDRFSAERTGGSVSTLTIQRTQQEDSAVYLCASSPWTNNYGYTFGSGTRLTVV.

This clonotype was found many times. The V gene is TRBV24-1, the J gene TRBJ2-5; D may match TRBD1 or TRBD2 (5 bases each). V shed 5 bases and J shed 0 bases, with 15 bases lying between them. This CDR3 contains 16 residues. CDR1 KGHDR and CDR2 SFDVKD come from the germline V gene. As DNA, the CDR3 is TGTGCCACCAGTGCTCCTGGGGGACCCTACCAAGAGACCCAGTACTTC. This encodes CATSAPGGPYQETQYF.

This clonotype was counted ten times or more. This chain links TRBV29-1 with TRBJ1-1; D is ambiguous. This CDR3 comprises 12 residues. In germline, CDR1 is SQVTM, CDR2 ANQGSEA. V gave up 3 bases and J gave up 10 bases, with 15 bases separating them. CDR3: CSVDRQFLGAFF. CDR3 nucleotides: TGCAGCGTTGATCGGCAGTTTTTGGGAGCTTTCTTT.

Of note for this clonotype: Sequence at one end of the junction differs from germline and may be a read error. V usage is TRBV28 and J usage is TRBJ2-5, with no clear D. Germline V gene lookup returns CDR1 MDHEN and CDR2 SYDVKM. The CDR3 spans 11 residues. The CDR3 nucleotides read TGTACCAGCAGCCTTCGGGAGACCCAGTACTTC. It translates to CTSSLRETQYF.

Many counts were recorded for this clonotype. The CDR3 region has the DNA TGTGCCAGCAGCCACCCTTCGGGGGACCTAGCCAAAAACATTCAGTACTTC. Its protein is CASSHPSGDLAKNIQYF. This sequence joins TRBV7-8 and TRBJ2-4; perhaps TRBD2 as D (6 bases). CDR3 length: 17 residues. Germline values: CDR1 SGHVS, CDR2 FQNEAQ. Trimming removed 5 bases from V and 0 bases from J, with 17 bases in between. The full variable domain, in which reference TRBV7-8 and TRBJ2-4 provide the parts outside the CDR3, is GAGVSQSPRYKVAKRGQDVALRCDPISGHVSLFWYQQALGQGPEFLTYFQNEAQLDKSGLPSDRFFAERPEGSVSTLKIQRTQQEDSAVYLCASSHPSGDLAKNIQYFGAGTRLSVL.